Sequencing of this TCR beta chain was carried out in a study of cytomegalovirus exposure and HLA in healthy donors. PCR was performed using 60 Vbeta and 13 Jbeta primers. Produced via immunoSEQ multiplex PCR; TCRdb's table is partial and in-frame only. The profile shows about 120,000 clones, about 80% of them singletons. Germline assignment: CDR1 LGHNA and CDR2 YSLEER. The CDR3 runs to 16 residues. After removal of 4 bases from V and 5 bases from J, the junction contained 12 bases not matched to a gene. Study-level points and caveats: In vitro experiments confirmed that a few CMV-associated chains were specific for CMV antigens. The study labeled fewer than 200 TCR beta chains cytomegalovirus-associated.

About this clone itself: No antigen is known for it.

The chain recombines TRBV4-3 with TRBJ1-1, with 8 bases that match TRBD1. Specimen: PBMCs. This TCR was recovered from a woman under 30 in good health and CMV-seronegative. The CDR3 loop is CASSPTQGARVTEAFF. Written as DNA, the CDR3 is TGCGCCAGCAGCCCTACCCAGGGGGCCCGGGTTACTGAAGCTTTCTTT.